This entry lists 24 T cell receptor beta chains sequenced from one sample in a study of blood T cells in healthy people across ages. A second PCR, run for about 7 to 11 cycles, used a sample-barcoded 5' primer plus a J-beta primer mix. TCRdb re-called the 5' RACE reads through MiXCR, storing one row per CDR3 protein. Of about 640,000 distinct CDR3 sequences detected, around three fifths appear once; the ten largest clones hold approximately 37%. The sequenced material came from blood. These receptors were taken from a man aged 55 to 70 in good health.

J is TRBJ1-1 and V is TRBV10-3; a possible D gene is TRBD1 (5 bases). CDR3 length equals 11 residues. Germline V CDR1 and CDR2: ENHRY, SYGVKD. Trimming removed 8 bases at V and 11 bases at J, with 15 bases between. The CDR3 DNA reads TGTGCCATCGGTGGGGGAAGGGCGGCTTTCTTT. The encoded protein is CAIGGGRAAFF.

The chain uses TRBV9 and TRBJ2-5, with a weak D call TRBD2 (5 bases). V was clipped by 2 bases and J by 5 bases, with 16 bases between them. The CDR3 contains 15 residues. The V gene's germline CDR1 is SGDLS and CDR2 YYNGEE. In DNA form, the CDR3 reads TGTGCCAGCAGCGTTGCAGCGGCGACTTACGAGACCCAGTACTTC. Translated: CASSVAAATYETQYF.

The V and J genes are TRBV11-2 and TRBJ1-4; the D is unclear. The CDR3 runs 13 residues. V dropped 7 bases and J dropped 11 bases, with 17 bases sitting between them. Germline V lookup: CDR1 SGHAT, CDR2 FQNNGV. The CDR3 spells CASTPHAGSKLFF. Written as DNA, the CDR3 is TGTGCCAGCACCCCTCACGCGGGCTCGAAACTGTTTTTT.

Concerning this clonotype itself: The junction differs from germline at one of its ends, possibly a read error. This CDR3 is CAISLGGQETRYF. The CDR3 DNA is TGTGCCATCTCACTTGGGGGCCAAGAGACCCGGTACTTC. This chain uses TRBV10-3 with TRBJ2-5, with D perhaps TRBD1 (6 bases). This CDR3 region has 13 residues. Germline loops: CDR1 ENHRY, CDR2 SYGVKD.

This clonotype was counted a few times. The gene calls are TRBV7-2 and TRBJ2-5; no reliable D call. Germline-derived CDR1 and CDR2 are SGHTA and FQGNSA. V lost 0 bases and J 2 bases, leaving 7 bases between the germline ends. This CDR3 spans 14 amino acids. CDR3 in DNA: TGTGCCAGCAGCTTAGCGGCGGCTCAAGAGACCCAGTACTTC. The encoded protein is CASSLAAAQETQYF.

This chain joins TRBV20-1 and TRBJ2-3; D gene uncertain. Germline CDR1 and CDR2: DFQATT and SNEGSKA (reference sequence). V dropped 1 base and J dropped 5 bases, with 10 bases sitting between them. The CDR3 has 13 residues. CDR3 region: CSARAPSVDTQYF. CDR3 DNA sequence: TGCAGTGCTAGAGCGCCCTCTGTAGATACGCAGTATTTT.

This clonotype has only one observation. The rearrangement uses TRBV7-2 and TRBJ2-4; a weak D match, TRBD2 (5 bases). TRBJ2-5 matches the DNA end more closely, so the J call is doubtful. The CDR3 runs to 15 residues. Germline V gene lookup returns CDR1 SGHTA and CDR2 FQGNSA. The CDR3 bases are TGTGCCAGCAGCTTAGTCCGGGGATGGCAAGAGACCCAGTACTTC. It translates to CASSLVRGWQETQYF.

This clonotype has just a few counts. The gene calls are TRBV20-1 and TRBJ2-4, with 7 bases matching TRBD2. Matching the DNA end better, TRBJ2-7 makes the J call doubtful. This CDR3 is built from 13 residues. Germline-derived CDR1 and CDR2 are DFQATT and SNEGSKA (reference sequence). The CDR3, as DNA: TGCAGTGCTTCGAAGTCGGGAGGTTACGAGCAGTACTTC. This gives the protein CSASKSGGYEQYF.

The chain is built from TRBV6-5 and TRBJ2-5; TRBD2 matches at 11 bases. CDR1 and CDR2 (germline): MNHEY, SVGAGI. The trim removed 2 bases at V and 1 base at J, leaving 9 bases unmatched. The CDR3 consists of 18 residues. In DNA form, the CDR3 reads TGTGCCAGCAGTTACGGCGTGGCTAGCGGGGGGATCCAAGAGACCCAGTACTTC. Its translation: CASSYGVASGGIQETQYF.

The gene calls are TRBV15 and TRBJ1-4, with D perhaps matching TRBD1 (6 bases). Trimming removed 0 bases at V and 0 bases at J, with 14 bases between. Germline lookup yields CDR1 LNHNV and CDR2 YYDKDF (reference sequence). The CDR3 loop spans 18 amino acids. The DNA for the CDR3 is TGTGCCACCAGCAGAGATCCGGGGGCAGGGACAACTAATGAAAAACTGTTTTTT. Protein sequence: CATSRDPGAGTTNEKLFF.

The V call is TRBV12-3 or TRBV12-4, the J call TRBJ2-3; TRBD2 matches at 10 bases. Unmatched junction bases numbered 5, after V lost 7 bases and J lost 4 bases. This CDR3 region has 14 residues. CDR3 in DNA: TGTGCCAGCACCCTGCTAGCGGGAGCAGATACGCAGTATTTT. As protein: CASTLLAGADTQYF.

The V gene is TRBV5-1, the J gene TRBJ2-7; 7 nucleotides agree with TRBD2. With V trimmed by 4 bases and J by 7 bases, 14 bases remained unmatched. This CDR3 has 15 residues. Per germline, CDR1 SGHRS and CDR2 YFSETQ. The CDR3, as DNA: TGCGCCAGCAGCACCGCGGGGGTCCCCTACGATGAGCAGTACTTC. Residues: CASSTAGVPYDEQYF.

For the CDR3, the DNA is TGCAGTGCTAGAGACATGACAGGGCTAGGTGAGCAGTACTTC. It is translated as CSARDMTGLGEQYF. This chain uses TRBV20-1 with TRBJ2-5; the match to TRBD1 covers 7 bases. V lost 0 bases, J lost 11 bases, and 12 bases stayed unmatched. The CDR3 sequence is 14 residues long. Germline values: CDR1 DFQATT, CDR2 SNEGSKA (reference sequence).

The J gene is TRBJ2-3, the V gene TRBV3-1, with TRBD1 matching over 10 bases. Trimming cost V 4 bases and J 2 bases; bases outside gene matches: 3. The CDR3 spans 15 residues. CDR1 LGHDT and CDR2 YNNKEL come from the germline V gene (reference sequence). The CDR3 sequence is CASSLRQGATDTQYF. In DNA, the CDR3 is TGTGCCAGCAGCCTGCGACAGGGGGCCACAGATACGCAGTATTTT.

This rearrangement joins TRBV27 to TRBJ2-1; the D gene is possibly TRBD1 (6 bases). Trimming stripped 0 bases from V and 13 bases from J, with 16 bases between. The germline gives CDR1 MNHEY, CDR2 SMNVEV (reference sequence). This CDR3 has 14 residues. Here the CDR3 reads CASSLSMGAQEQFF. Written as DNA, the CDR3 is TGTGCCAGCAGTTTATCGATGGGGGCGCAGGAACAGTTCTTC.

This sequence joins TRBV12-5 and TRBJ1-6; D is uncertain. This CDR3 region has 13 residues. The germline V gene has CDR1 LGHNT and CDR2 FRNRAP. V gave up 6 bases and J gave up 9 bases, with 12 bases separating them. CDR3 amino acids: CASGPEAGSPLHF. CDR3 nucleotide sequence: TGTGCTAGTGGGCCTGAGGCGGGTTCACCCCTCCACTTT. Full variable domain (rest looked up from reference TRBV12-5 and TRBJ1-6): DARVTQTPRHKVTEMGQEVTMRCQPILGHNTVFWYRQTMMQGLELLAYFRNRAPLDDSGMPKDRFSAEMPDATLATLKIQPSEPRDSAVYFCASGPEAGSPLHFGNGTRLTVT.

This chain connects TRBV6-6 to TRBJ2-5; D might be TRBD2 (5 bases). Germline CDR1 is MNHNY and CDR2 is SVGAGI (reference sequence). The CDR3 is 11 residues long. Trimming shortened V by 11 bases and J by 11 bases, and 18 bases separated the two germline ends. CDR3 loop: CAWAVRDEQYF. The CDR3 DNA follows: TGTGCCTGGGCCGTCCGGGATGAGCAGTACTTC.

The DNA of the CDR3 is TGTGCCAGCAGTTCCCGACCGGGGGACTACGAGACCCAGTACTTC. It specifies CASSSRPGDYETQYF. This rearrangement joins TRBV6-6 to TRBJ2-5; 7 nucleotides agree with TRBD2. The length of the CDR3 is 15 residues. The germline gives CDR1 MNHNY, CDR2 SVGAGI (reference sequence). V lost 4 bases to trimming and J lost 5 bases; unmatched junction nucleotides: 10.

This sequence joins TRBV4-1 and TRBJ2-3; D not certain. V was clipped by 0 bases and J by 2 bases, with 6 bases between them. This CDR3 comprises 14 residues. Germline CDR1 and CDR2: MGHRA and YSYEKL. DNA for the CDR3: TGCGCCAGCAGCCAAGAACCCCACACAGATACGCAGTATTTT. It is translated as CASSQEPHTDTQYF.

This chain links TRBV20-1 with TRBJ1-2; TRBD1 matches at 8 bases. After removal of 3 bases from V and 11 bases from J, the junction contained 14 bases not matched to a gene. From germline, CDR1 is DFQATT and CDR2 SNEGSKA (reference sequence). This CDR3 has 14 amino acids. CDR3 region: CSASRQGATGGYTF. The CDR3 DNA reads as TGCAGTGCTAGTCGGCAGGGGGCCACGGGGGGTTACACCTTC.

The gene calls are TRBV12-3 or TRBV12-4 and TRBJ2-5; a weak D match, TRBD1 (6 bases). The CDR3 covers 15 residues. Trimming removed 4 bases at V and 4 bases at J, with 16 bases between. The CDR3 DNA follows: TGTGCCAGCAGTTCCGGACAGCACCCCCGAGAGACCCAGTACTTC. This gives the protein CASSSGQHPRETQYF.

This clonotype was seen a handful of times. This rearrangement joins TRBV25-1 to TRBJ1-2, with unresolved D. The CDR3 sequence is 14 residues long. Trimming took off 0 bases at V and 8 bases at J, with 13 bases between the two ends. The germline gives CDR1 MGHDK, CDR2 SYGVNS. The CDR3 is CASSEYGEVEGYTF. CDR3 nucleotide sequence: TGTGCCAGCAGTGAATATGGGGAAGTGGAGGGCTACACCTTC.

Concerning this clonotype: A much larger clone lies one base from this, so it may be a read error. V gene TRBV5-1 combines with J gene TRBJ1-2; D uncertain. CDR3 length: 12 residues. Germline CDR1 and CDR2: SGHRS and YFSETQ. The CDR3 reads CASILESYGYTF. Here the CDR3 DNA reads TGCGCCAGCATCTTGGAGTCCTATGGCTACACCTTC.

The chain carries TRBV11-3 and TRBJ2-7; 7 nucleotides agree with TRBD1. Judging by the DNA end, TRBJ2-5 fits better; the J call may be wrong. This CDR3 region has 14 residues. Germline V gives CDR1 SGHNT, CDR2 YENEEA. The CDR3 region is CASSSGQFPETQYF. The DNA for the CDR3 is TGTGCCAGCAGCTCGGGACAGTTCCCAGAGACCCAGTACTTC.